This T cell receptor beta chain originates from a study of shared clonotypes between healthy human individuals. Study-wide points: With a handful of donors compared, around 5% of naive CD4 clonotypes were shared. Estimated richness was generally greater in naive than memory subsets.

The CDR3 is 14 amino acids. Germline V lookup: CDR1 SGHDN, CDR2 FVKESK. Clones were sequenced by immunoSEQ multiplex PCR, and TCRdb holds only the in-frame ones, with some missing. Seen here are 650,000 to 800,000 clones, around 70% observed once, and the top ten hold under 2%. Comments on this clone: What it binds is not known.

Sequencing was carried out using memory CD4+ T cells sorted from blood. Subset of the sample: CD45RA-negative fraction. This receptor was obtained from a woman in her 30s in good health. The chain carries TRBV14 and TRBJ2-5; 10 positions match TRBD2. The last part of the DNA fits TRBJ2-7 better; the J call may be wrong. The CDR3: CASSHGLAVYEQYF. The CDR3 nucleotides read TGTGCCAGCAGCCACGGACTAGCGGTATACGAGCAGTACTTC.